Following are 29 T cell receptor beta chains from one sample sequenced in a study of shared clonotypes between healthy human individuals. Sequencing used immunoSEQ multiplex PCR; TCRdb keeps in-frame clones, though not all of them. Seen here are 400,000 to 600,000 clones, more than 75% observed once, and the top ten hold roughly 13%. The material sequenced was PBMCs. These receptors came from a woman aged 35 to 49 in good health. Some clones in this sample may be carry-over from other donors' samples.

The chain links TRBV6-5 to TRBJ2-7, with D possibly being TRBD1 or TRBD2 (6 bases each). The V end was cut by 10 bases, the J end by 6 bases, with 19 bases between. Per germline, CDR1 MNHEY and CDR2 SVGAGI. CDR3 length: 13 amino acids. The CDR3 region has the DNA TGTGCCACCACCCGACTGGGGGGCCTCGAGCAGTACTTC. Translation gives CATTRLGGLEQYF.

CDR3 loop: CASSYSGESNEKLFF. DNA of the CDR3: TGTGCCAGCAGTTACTCGGGAGAATCCAATGAAAAACTGTTTTTT. V usage is TRBV6-6 and J usage is TRBJ1-4; D is ambiguous. Germline lookup yields CDR1 MNHNY and CDR2 SVGAGI (reference sequence). This CDR3 has 15 amino acids. The V and J ends lost 0 bases and 5 bases respectively, with 10 bases between them.

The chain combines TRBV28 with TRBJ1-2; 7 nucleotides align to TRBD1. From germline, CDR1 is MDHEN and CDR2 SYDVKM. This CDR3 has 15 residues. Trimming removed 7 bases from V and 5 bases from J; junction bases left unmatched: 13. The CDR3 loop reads CASNGQVGSRYGYTF. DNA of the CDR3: TGTGCCAGCAATGGACAGGTTGGGAGTCGGTATGGCTACACCTTC.

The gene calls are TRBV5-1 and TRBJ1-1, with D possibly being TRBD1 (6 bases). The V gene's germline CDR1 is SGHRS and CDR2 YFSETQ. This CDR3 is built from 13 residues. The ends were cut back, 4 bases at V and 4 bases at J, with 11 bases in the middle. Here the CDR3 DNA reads TGCGCCAGCAGCCCACAGGGAATCACTGAAGCTTTCTTT. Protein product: CASSPQGITEAFF. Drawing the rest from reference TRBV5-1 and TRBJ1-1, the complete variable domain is KAGVTQTPRYLIKTRGQQVTLSCSPISGHRSVSWYQQTPGQGLQFLFEYFSETQRNKGNFPGRFSGRQFSNSRSEMNVSTLELGDSALYLCASSPQGITEAFFGQGTRLTVV.

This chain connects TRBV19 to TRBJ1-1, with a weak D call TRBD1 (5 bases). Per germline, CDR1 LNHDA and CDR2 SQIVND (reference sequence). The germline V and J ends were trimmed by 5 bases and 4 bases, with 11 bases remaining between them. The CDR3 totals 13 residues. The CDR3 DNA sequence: TGTGCCAGTAGTTGGGCTGGGACCACTGAAGCTTTCTTT. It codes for CASSWAGTTEAFF.

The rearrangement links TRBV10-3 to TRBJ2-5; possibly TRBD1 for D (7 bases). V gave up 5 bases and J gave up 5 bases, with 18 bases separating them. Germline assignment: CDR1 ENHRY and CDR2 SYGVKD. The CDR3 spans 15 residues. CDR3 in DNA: TGTGCCATCAGTAACGCCAGGGGGGTCGGGGAGACCCAGTACTTC. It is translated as CAISNARGVGETQYF.

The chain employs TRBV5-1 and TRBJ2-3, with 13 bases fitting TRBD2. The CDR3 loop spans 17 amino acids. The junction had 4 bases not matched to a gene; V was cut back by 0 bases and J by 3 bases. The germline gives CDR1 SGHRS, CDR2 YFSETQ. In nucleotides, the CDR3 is TGCGCCAGCAGCTTGGGACTAGCGGGAGGTGCGACAGATACGCAGTATTTT. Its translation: CASSLGLAGGATDTQYF.

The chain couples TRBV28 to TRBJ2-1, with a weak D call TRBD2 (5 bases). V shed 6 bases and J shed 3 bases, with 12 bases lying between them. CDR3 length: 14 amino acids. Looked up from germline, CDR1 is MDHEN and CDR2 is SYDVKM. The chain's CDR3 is CASSRWGDYNEQFF. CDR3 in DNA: TGTGCCAGCAGCCGTTGGGGAGACTACAATGAGCAGTTCTTC.

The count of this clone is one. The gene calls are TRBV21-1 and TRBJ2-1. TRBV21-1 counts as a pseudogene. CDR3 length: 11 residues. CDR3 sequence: CASSKPHKWFF. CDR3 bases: TGTGCCAGCAGCAAACCCCATAAATGGTTCTTC.

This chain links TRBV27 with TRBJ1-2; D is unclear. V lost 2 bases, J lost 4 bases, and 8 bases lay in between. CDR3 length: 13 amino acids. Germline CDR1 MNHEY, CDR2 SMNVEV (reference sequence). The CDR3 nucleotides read TGTGCCAGCAGTTTAACTTCCGCCTATGGCTACACCTTC. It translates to CASSLTSAYGYTF.

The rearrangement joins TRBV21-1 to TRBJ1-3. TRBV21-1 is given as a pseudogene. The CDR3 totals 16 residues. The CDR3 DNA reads TGTGCCAGCAGCAAAGGCTTGAGGCGCTCTGGAAACACCATATATTTT. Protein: CASSKGLRRSGNTIYF.

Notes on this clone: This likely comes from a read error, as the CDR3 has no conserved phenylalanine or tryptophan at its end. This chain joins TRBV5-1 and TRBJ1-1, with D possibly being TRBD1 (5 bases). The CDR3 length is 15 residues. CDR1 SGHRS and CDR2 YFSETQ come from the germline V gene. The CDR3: CAGSLGTRENTEAFL. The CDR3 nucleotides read TGCGCCGGCAGCTTGGGGACCCGAGAGAACACTGAAGCTTTCCTT.

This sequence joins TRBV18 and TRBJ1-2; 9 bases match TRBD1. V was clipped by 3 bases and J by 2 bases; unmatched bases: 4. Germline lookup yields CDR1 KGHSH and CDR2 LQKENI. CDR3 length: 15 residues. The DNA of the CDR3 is TGTGCCAGCTCACCCAGGACAGGGGCGAACTATGGCTACACCTTC. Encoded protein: CASSPRTGANYGYTF.

CDR3 loop: CASPFNFSTGELFF. The DNA of the CDR3 is TGTGCCAGCCCGTTTAATTTCAGCACCGGGGAGCTGTTTTTT. The chain recombines TRBV27 with TRBJ2-2; D is undetermined. V was shortened by 8 bases and J by 4 bases, with 14 bases between the two germline ends. Germline CDR1 MNHEY, CDR2 SMNVEV (reference sequence). This CDR3 has 14 amino acids.

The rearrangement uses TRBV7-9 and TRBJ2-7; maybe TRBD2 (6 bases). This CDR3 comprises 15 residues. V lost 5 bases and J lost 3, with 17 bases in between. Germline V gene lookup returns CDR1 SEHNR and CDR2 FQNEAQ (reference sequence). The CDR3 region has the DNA TGTGCCAGCAGCCCGCATCCTACGGGGGACTACGAGCAGTACTTC. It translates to CASSPHPTGDYEQYF.

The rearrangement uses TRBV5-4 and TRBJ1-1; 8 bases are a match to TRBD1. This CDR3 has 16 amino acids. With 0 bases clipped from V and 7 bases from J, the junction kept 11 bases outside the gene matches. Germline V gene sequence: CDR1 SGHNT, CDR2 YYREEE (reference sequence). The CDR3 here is CASSLDPQGAGDEAFF. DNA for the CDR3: TGTGCCAGCAGCTTGGACCCCCAGGGGGCTGGGGATGAAGCTTTCTTT.

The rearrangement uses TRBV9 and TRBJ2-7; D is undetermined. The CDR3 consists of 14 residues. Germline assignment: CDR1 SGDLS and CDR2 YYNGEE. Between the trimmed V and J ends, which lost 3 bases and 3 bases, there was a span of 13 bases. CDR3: CASSARIGFYEQYF. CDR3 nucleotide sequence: TGTGCCAGCAGCGCCCGGATTGGATTCTACGAGCAGTACTTC.

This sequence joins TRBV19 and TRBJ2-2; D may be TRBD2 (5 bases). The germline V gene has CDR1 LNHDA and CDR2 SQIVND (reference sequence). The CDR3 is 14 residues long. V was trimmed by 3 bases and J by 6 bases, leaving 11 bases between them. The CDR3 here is CASSILLGSGELFF. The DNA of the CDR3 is TGTGCCAGTAGTATCTTACTAGGATCCGGGGAGCTGTTTTTT.

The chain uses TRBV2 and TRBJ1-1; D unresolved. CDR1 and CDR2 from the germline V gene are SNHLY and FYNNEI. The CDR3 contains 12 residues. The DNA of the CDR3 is TGTGTACCCGAGAGGCCAAACACTGAAGCTTTCTTT. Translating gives CVPERPNTEAFF.

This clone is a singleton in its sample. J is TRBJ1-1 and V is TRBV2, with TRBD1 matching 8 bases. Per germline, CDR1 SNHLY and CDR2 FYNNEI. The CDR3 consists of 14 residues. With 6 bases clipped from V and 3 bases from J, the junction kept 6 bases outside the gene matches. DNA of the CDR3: TGTGCCAGCAGCCAACAGGGGGAAGACACTGAAGCTTTCTTT. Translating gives CASSQQGEDTEAFF.

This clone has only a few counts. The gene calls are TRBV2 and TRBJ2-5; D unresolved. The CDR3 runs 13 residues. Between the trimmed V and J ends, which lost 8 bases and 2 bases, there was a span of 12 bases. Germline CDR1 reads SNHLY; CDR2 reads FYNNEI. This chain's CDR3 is CASVGIIQETQYF. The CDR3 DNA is TGTGCCAGCGTGGGGATAATACAAGAGACCCAGTACTTC.

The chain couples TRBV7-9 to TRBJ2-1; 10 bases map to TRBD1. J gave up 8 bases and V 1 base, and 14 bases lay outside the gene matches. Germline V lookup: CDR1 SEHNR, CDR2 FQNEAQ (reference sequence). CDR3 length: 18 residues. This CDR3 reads CASSLGRPRDRGGYEQFF. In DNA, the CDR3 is TGTGCCAGCAGCTTAGGACGACCCCGGGACAGGGGAGGCTATGAGCAGTTCTTC.

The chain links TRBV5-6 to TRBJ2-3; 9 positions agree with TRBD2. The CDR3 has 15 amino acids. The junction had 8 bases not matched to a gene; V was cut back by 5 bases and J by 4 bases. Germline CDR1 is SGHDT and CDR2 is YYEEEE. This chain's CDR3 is CASSPAGGGADTQYF. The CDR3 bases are TGTGCCAGCAGTCCGGCGGGAGGGGGGGCAGATACGCAGTATTTT.

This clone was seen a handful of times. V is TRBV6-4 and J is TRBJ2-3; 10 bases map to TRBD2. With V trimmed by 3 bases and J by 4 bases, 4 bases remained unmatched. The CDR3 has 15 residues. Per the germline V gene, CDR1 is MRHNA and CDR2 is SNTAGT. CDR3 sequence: CASSEGAGGADTQYF. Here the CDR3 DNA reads TGTGCCAGCAGTGAAGGAGCGGGAGGGGCAGATACGCAGTATTTT.

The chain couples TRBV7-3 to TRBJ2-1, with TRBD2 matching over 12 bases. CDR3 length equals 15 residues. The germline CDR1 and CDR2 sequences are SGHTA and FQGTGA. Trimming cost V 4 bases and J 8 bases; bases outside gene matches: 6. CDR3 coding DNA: TGTGCCAGCAGCTACCTAGCGGGAGGGTGGGATGAGCAGTTCTTC. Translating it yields CASSYLAGGWDEQFF.

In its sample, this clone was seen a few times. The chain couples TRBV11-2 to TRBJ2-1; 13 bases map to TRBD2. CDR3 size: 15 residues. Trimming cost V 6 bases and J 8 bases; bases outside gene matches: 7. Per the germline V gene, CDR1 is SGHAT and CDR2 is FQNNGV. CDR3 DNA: TGTGCCAGCAGTACGCGGACTAGCGGGAGCGATGAGCAGTTCTTC. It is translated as CASSTRTSGSDEQFF.

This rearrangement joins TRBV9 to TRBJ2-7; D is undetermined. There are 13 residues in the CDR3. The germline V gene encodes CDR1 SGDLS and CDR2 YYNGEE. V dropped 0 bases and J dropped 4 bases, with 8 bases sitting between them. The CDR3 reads CASSVALGYEQYF. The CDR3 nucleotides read TGTGCCAGCAGCGTAGCTCTAGGTTACGAGCAGTACTTC.

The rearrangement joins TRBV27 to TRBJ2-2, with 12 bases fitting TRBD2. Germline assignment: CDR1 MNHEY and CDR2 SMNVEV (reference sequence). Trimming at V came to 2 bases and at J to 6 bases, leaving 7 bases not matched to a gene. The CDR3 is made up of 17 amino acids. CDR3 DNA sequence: TGTGCCAGCAGTTTAGGCCTAGCGGGAGGGTCCCCCGGGGAGCTGTTTTTT. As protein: CASSLGLAGGSPGELFF.

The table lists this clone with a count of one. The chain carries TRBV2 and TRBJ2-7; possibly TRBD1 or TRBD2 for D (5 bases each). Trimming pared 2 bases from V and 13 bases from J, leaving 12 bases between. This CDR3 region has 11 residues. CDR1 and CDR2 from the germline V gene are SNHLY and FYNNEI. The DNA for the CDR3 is TGTGCCAGCAGTGAAACCACGGGGCCCTACTTC. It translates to CASSETTGPYF.